This T cell receptor (beta chain) derives from a study of cytomegalovirus exposure and HLA in healthy donors. The V end lost 4 bases, the J end lost 6 bases, and 15 bases lay between the germline ends. This CDR3 is built from 14 residues. CDR1 and CDR2 from the germline V gene are WSHSY and SAAADI. The PCR used 60 Vbeta and 13 Jbeta primers. The data were produced by immunoSEQ multiplex PCR, yet TCRdb's version contains in-frame clones alone and is incomplete. The sample yields about 100,000 clones, roughly four fifths seen once. Sequencing input: PBMCs. The source of this sequence is a man in his forties in good health and CMV-seropositive. The chain couples TRBV10-2 to TRBJ1-1, with TRBD1 as a possible D gene (6 bases). CDR3 coding DNA: TGCGCCAGCAGTGTCGGCCAGGGGTGGGCTGAAGCTTTCTTT. This sequence encodes CASSVGQGWAEAFF.